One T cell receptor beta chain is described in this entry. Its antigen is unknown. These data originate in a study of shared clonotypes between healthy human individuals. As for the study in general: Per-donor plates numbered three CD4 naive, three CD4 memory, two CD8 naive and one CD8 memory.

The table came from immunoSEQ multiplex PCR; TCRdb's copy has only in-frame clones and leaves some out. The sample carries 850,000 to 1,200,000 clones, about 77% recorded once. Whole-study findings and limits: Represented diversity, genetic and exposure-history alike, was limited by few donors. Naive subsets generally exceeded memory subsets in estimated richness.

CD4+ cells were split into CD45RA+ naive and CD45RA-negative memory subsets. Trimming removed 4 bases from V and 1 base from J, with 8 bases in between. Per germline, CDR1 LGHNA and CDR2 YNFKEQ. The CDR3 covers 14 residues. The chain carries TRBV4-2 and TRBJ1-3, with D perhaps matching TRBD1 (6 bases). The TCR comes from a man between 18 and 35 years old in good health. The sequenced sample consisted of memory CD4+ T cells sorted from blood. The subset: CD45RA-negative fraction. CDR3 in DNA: TGTGCCAGCAGCCGAACAGGGTCTGGAAACACCATATATTTT. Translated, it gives CASSRTGSGNTIYF.